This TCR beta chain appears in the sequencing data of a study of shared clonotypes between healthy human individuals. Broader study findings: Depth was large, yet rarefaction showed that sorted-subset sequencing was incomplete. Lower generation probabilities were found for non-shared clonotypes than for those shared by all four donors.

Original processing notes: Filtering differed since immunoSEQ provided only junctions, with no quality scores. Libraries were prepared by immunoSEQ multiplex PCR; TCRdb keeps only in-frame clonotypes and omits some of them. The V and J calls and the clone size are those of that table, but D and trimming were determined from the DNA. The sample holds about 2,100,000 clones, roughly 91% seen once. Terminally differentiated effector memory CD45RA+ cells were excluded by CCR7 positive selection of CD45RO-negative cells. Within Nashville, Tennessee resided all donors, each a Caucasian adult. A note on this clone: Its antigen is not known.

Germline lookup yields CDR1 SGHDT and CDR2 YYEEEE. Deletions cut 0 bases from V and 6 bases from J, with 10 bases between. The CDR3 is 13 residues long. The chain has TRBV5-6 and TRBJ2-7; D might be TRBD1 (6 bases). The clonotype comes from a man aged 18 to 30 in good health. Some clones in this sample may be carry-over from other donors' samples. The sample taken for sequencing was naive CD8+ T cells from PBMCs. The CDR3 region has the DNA TGTGCCAGCAGCTTGGTTGGGGGCTCCGAGCAGTACTTC. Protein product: CASSLVGGSEQYF.